This T cell receptor (beta chain) was recorded in a study of blood T cell repertoires in COVID-19. Germline assignment: CDR1 MDHEN and CDR2 SYDVKM. V gave up 2 bases and J gave up 8 bases; unmatched junction bases: 9. This CDR3 region has 15 residues. Using immunoSEQ multiplex PCR, the repertoire was profiled, and TCRdb retains in-frame clones only, with some absent. Of 250,000 to 350,000 clones listed, roughly 90% are singletons. The receptor's source is a woman aged 30 to 39 with COVID-19, enrolled during active disease. Sample: peripheral blood. J is TRBJ2-1 and V is TRBV28, with 7 positions matching TRBD1. The CDR3 sequence: CASSLAPGGGDEQFF. CDR3 nucleotide sequence: TGTGCCAGCAGTTTAGCCCCAGGGGGTGGCGATGAGCAGTTCTTC.